This is a list of T cell receptor beta chains from one sample in a study of cytomegalovirus exposure and HLA in healthy donors. Profiling relied on immunoSEQ multiplex PCR, and the TCRdb table lists in-frame clones only, not all of them. The sample consists of under 150,000 clones, roughly four fifths of them appearing once. The sample taken for sequencing was PBMCs. The receptor set was obtained from a boy between 5 and 17 years old in good health and CMV-seronegative. Each CDR3 is given with its conserved first and last residue. Each record gives: clone size, V gene, D gene, J gene, CDR3 DNA, CDR3 protein. A D gene is named only where the DNA matches it firmly. Size tells how often a clone was seen (once, few, many) or the class of an expanded clone, and some rows leave it out.

-	TRBV5-1	-	TRBJ1-1	TGCGCCAGCAGCCGATCAGGGGTCTCTCAGAACACTGAAGCTTTCTTT	CASSRSGVSQNTEAFF
-	TRBV30	TRBD1	TRBJ1-2	TGTGCCTGGAGGGAGGCAGGGGGAGACTATGGCTACACCTTC	CAWREAGGDYGYTF
once	TRBV5-6	TRBD2	TRBJ2-5	TGTGCCAGCAGTCGACCCGGACTAGCGGAAGAGACCCAGTACTTC	CASSRPGLAEETQYF
few	TRBV7-2	-	TRBJ2-7	TGTGCCAGCACCTTGGGTCAGGGGTACAACGAGCAGTACTTC	CASTLGQGYNEQYF
-	TRBV9	-	TRBJ1-3	TGTGCCAGCAGCGTAGCTTCGCAGGGAAACACCATATATTTT	CASSVASQGNTIYF
-	TRBV30	TRBD2	TRBJ2-7	TGTGCCTGGAGTGTTGGGATAGCGGGAAGCTCCTACGAGCAGTACTTC	CAWSVGIAGSSYEQYF
-	TRBV7-9	-	TRBJ1-1	TGTGCCAGCAGCTCTTGGGACATCTATAACACTGAAGCTTTCTTT	CASSSWDIYNTEAFF
-	TRBV14	-	TRBJ1-1	TGTGCCAGCAGCCTCCAGGGGAACACTGAAGCTTTCTTT	CASSLQGNTEAFF
-	TRBV29-1	-	TRBJ2-2	TGCAGCGTACCGTCACAGGGGGGGAACGGGGAGCTGTTTTTT	CSVPSQGGNGELFF
-	TRBV5-1	TRBD1	TRBJ2-2	TGCGCCAGCAGGGGCTTACAGGGGAGAGGGGAGCTGTTTTTT	CASRGLQGRGELFF
few	TRBV5-4	-	TRBJ1-2	TGTGCCAGCACCATCGACGGGAACTATGGCTACACCTTC	CASTIDGNYGYTF
-	TRBV7-2	-	TRBJ2-2	TGTGCCAGCAGCTTCGTAGCGTCCGGAGAGCTGTTTTTT	CASSFVASGELFF
-	TRBV2	-	TRBJ1-1	TGTGCCAGCAGTGAAGCACGGGGTCGGGACACTGAAGCTTTCTTT	CASSEARGRDTEAFF
few	TRBV7-9	-	TRBJ1-5	TGTGCCAGCAGTCCCACAGGGTTAAATCAGCCCCAGCATTTT	CASSPTGLNQPQHF
-	TRBV4-1	-	TRBJ1-2	TGCGCCAGCAGCCAAGATTTTCGTCTTCCGTTGGTCAGGGGAAACTATGGCTACACCTTC	CASSQDFRLPLVRGNYGYTF
few	TRBV7-9	-	TRBJ1-4	TGTGCCAGCAGCCCCGACAGTAATGAAAAACTGTTTTTT	CASSPDSNEKLFF
-	TRBV30	-	TRBJ2-7	TGTGCCTGGAGTCAGGGCGGCAGTCAGTACGAGCAGTACTTC	CAWSQGGSQYEQYF
-	TRBV7-9	-	TRBJ1-2	TGTGCCAGCGCAAGGGAGGGGGGCTATGGCTACACCTTC	CASAREGGYGYTF
-	TRBV27	-	TRBJ2-3	TGTGCCAGCAGTTTAATAGCCCGGGATACGCAGTATTTT	CASSLIARDTQYF
few	TRBV4-3	-	TRBJ1-1	TGCGCCAGCAGCCAAAGGGTGACAGGCCTGAACACTGAAGCTTTCTTT	CASSQRVTGLNTEAFF
-	TRBV6-1	-	TRBJ1-1	TGTGCCAGCAGTGAAAAGGCCCCCCGAGGAGCTTTCTTT	CASSEKAPRGAFF
-	TRBV6-1	-	TRBJ2-7	TGTGCCAGCAGTGGCCTAGAGGGCTCCTACGAGCAGTACTTC	CASSGLEGSYEQYF
-	TRBV27	-	TRBJ1-5	TGTGCCAGCGGACCACAGGGCTATAGCAATCAGCCCCAGCATTTT	CASGPQGYSNQPQHF
-	TRBV27	-	TRBJ1-1	TGTGCCAGCAGTTTAGCGGGTCCTAGGCTGGGGACTGAAGCTTTCTTT	CASSLAGPRLGTEAFF
-	TRBV5-1	-	TRBJ1-3	TGCGCCAGCAGCTTGGACGGGGTTGGAAACACCATATATTTT	CASSLDGVGNTIYF
few	TRBV10-3	-	TRBJ1-1	TGTGCCATCAGTGAGGGACAGAACACTGAAGCTTTCTTT	CAISEGQNTEAFF
-	TRBV11-2	-	TRBJ1-1	TGTGCCAGCAGTGTACAGGAGAACACTGAAGCTTTCTTT	CASSVQENTEAFF
-	TRBV2	TRBD1	TRBJ2-7	TGTGCCAGCAGGGAAGGGACAGGGAGCTCCTACGAGCAGTACTTC	CASREGTGSSYEQYF
-	TRBV4-3	TRBD2	TRBJ2-5	TGCGCCAGCAGCCAATCTCCGGGACTAGCGGGAGGGGAGACCCAGTACTTC	CASSQSPGLAGGETQYF